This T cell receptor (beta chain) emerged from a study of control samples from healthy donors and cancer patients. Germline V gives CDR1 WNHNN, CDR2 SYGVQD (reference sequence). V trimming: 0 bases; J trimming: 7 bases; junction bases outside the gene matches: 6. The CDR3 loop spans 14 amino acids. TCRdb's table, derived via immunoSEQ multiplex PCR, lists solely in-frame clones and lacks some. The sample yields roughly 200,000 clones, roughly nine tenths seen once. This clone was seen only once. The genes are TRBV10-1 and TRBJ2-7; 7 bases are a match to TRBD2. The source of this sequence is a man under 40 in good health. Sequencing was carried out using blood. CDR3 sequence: CASSESGTIREQYF. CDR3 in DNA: TGCGCCAGCAGTGAGTCGGGGACTATCCGGGAGCAGTACTTC.